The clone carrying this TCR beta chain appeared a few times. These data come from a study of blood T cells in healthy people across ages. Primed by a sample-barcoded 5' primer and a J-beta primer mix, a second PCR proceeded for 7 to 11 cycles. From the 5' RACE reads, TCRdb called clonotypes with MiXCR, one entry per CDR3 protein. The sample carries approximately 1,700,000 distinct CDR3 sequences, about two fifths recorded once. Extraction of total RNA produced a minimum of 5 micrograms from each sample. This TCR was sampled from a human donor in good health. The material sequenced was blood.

This CDR3 is CASSLSTGGDYEQYF. The CDR3, as DNA: TGCGCCAGCAGCTTGAGTACAGGAGGGGACTACGAGCAGTACTTC. The chain combines TRBV5-1 with TRBJ2-7, with D maybe TRBD2 (6 bases). V was shortened by 1 base and J by 3 bases, with 14 bases between the two germline ends. The CDR3 is 15 amino acids. The V gene's germline CDR1 is SGHRS and CDR2 YFSETQ.